The 14 T cell receptor beta chains given below trace back to one sample, sequenced in a study of blood T cell repertoires in COVID-19. TCRdb keeps only in-frame clones here, not all; method: immunoSEQ multiplex PCR. This table has approximately 240,000 clones, approximately 85% appearing once. The specimen was peripheral blood. Every receptor here comes from a man in his forties or fifties with acute or convalescent COVID-19.

This rearrangement joins TRBV29-1 to TRBJ1-1; D may be TRBD1 (5 bases). CDR1 and CDR2 from the germline V gene are SQVTM and ANQGSEA. V dropped 6 bases and J dropped 10 bases, with 24 bases sitting between them. This CDR3 is built from 14 residues. The CDR3 sequence is CSVDELLRGGGAFF. The CDR3 DNA reads as TGCAGCGTCGACGAGCTCCTACGTGGGGGGGGAGCTTTCTTT.

The gene calls are TRBV11-2 and TRBJ1-1; 8 bases are shared with TRBD1. J gave up 4 bases and V 6 bases, and 7 bases lay outside the gene matches. Germline V gives CDR1 SGHAT, CDR2 FQNNGV. This CDR3 has 14 residues. The CDR3 reads CASSSDRGGTEAFF. In DNA form, the CDR3 reads TGTGCCAGCAGTTCCGACAGGGGAGGCACTGAAGCTTTCTTT.

The chain couples TRBV27 to TRBJ2-1, with D maybe TRBD1 (9 bases). The CDR3 totals 20 residues. Looked up from germline, CDR1 is MNHEY and CDR2 is SMNVEV (reference sequence). Trimming cost V 2 bases and J 4 bases, with 27 bases left between them. The CDR3 reads CASSLTGTGRWRGAYNEQFF. The CDR3 bases are TGTGCCAGCAGTTTAACCGGGACAGGGCGCTGGCGGGGGGCTTACAATGAGCAGTTCTTC.

The J gene is TRBJ2-5, the V gene TRBV2; 11 positions match TRBD2. Per the germline V gene, CDR1 is SNHLY and CDR2 is FYNNEI. This CDR3 has 20 amino acids. V lost 0 bases, J lost 0 bases, and 12 bases stayed unmatched. The CDR3 sequence: CASSEAWLTSGGLYQETQYF. The CDR3 DNA is TGTGCCAGCAGTGAAGCGTGGCTCACTAGCGGGGGATTGTACCAAGAGACCCAGTACTTC.

The chain recombines TRBV19 with TRBJ1-3; the D is unclear. Trimming removed 5 bases at V and 0 bases at J, with 8 bases between. Germline loops: CDR1 LNHDA, CDR2 SQIVND (reference sequence). This CDR3 comprises 14 residues. CDR3 sequence: CASSRQVSGNTIYF. Here the CDR3 DNA reads TGTGCCAGTAGTCGCCAGGTCTCTGGAAACACCATATATTTT.

On this clone itself: This may arise from a read error, as a much more abundant clone is one base away. The V call is TRBV3-1 (or the pseudogene TRBV3-2), the J call TRBJ2-3; the D is unclear. The germline V and J ends were trimmed by 4 bases and 4 bases, with 9 bases remaining between them. The CDR3 has 13 residues. Germline V gives CDR1 LGHDT, CDR2 YNNKEL (reference sequence). The CDR3 sequence is CASSPRGPDTQYF. The CDR3 nucleotides read TGTGCCAGCAGCCCCCGAGGTCCAGATACGCAGTATTTT.

CDR3 protein: CASSPRLASSSYEQYF. The DNA for the CDR3 is TGTGCCAGCAGCCCCCGACTAGCAAGTAGTTCCTACGAGCAGTACTTC. The chain carries TRBV9 and TRBJ2-7, with 7 bases aligning to TRBD2. The CDR3 consists of 16 residues. The V segment lost 4 bases and the J segment 1 base; nucleotides outside the gene matches: 11. In germline, CDR1 is SGDLS, CDR2 YYNGEE.

The chain carries TRBV6-6 and TRBJ2-2; 7 nucleotides line up with TRBD1. Trimming at V came to 8 bases and at J to 5 bases, leaving 5 bases not matched to a gene. CDR3 length: 13 amino acids. Germline V CDR1 and CDR2: MNHNY, SVGAGI (reference sequence). DNA of the CDR3: TGTGCCAGCGGACAGGCCTCGACCGGGGAGCTGTTTTTT. Translation gives CASGQASTGELFF.

The sample holds one count of this clone. The chain recombines TRBV27 with TRBJ1-4; 9 bases map to TRBD1. The CDR3 length is 15 residues. The germline V gene encodes CDR1 MNHEY and CDR2 SMNVEV (reference sequence). V was clipped by 4 bases and J by 3 bases; unmatched bases: 3. CDR3 sequence (DNA): TGTGCCAGCAGTTACAGGGGGCCGGCTAATGAAAAACTGTTTTTT. This gives the protein CASSYRGPANEKLFF.

The V gene is TRBV30, the J gene TRBJ1-5; weak D call: TRBD1 (6 bases). This CDR3 is 13 amino acids long. V was pared by 0 bases and J by 5 bases, with 8 bases between. CDR1 and CDR2 (germline): GTSNPN, SVGIG (reference sequence). The CDR3 nucleotides read TGTGCCTGGAGTGTACAGGGTGATCAGCCCCAGCATTTT. Its translation: CAWSVQGDQPQHF.

The rearrangement joins TRBV7-8 to TRBJ1-6, with 10 nucleotides matching TRBD1. CDR3 length equals 16 residues. V gave up 4 bases and J gave up 4 bases; unmatched junction bases: 4. Germline CDR1 reads SGHVS; CDR2 reads FQNEAQ. CDR3 sequence: CASSYRTGGYNSPLHF. The CDR3 region has the DNA TGTGCCAGCAGCTACCGGACAGGGGGTTATAATTCACCCCTCCACTTT.

This chain uses TRBV7-3 with TRBJ1-4; D is uncertain. The germline V gene encodes CDR1 SGHTA and CDR2 FQGTGA. There are 20 residues in the CDR3. V was pared by 5 bases and J by 1 base, with 26 bases between. This CDR3 reads CASSRLPGRQKRRTNEKLFF. In DNA, the CDR3 is TGTGCCAGCAGCAGGCTCCCCGGGAGACAAAAGAGAAGAACTAATGAAAAACTGTTTTTT.

The CDR3 reads CASSLPGSGSSYNEQFF. The CDR3 nucleotides are TGCGCCAGCAGCCTGCCTGGGAGCGGGAGCTCCTACAATGAGCAGTTCTTC. The chain employs TRBV4-1 and TRBJ2-1; 8 bases match TRBD2. After removal of 4 bases from V and 0 bases from J, the junction contained 8 bases not matched to a gene. Germline loops: CDR1 MGHRA, CDR2 YSYEKL. The CDR3 runs to 17 residues.

This clone was counted a few times. V usage is TRBV9 and J usage is TRBJ2-7; 7 bases match TRBD1. CDR3 length: 16 residues. Germline V CDR1 and CDR2: SGDLS, YYNGEE. The J segment lost 3 bases and the V segment lost 0 bases, leaving 9 bases of the junction unmatched. The CDR3 loop reads CASSVDADRAFYEQYF. CDR3 DNA: TGTGCCAGCAGCGTAGATGCTGACAGGGCGTTCTACGAGCAGTACTTC.